This T cell receptor beta chain originates from a study of T cells in Graves' hyperthyroidism and ophthalmopathy. Each diagnosis was grounded in clinical symptoms, serum thyroxine and TRAb, thyroid ultrasound, and orbital computed tomography. The CDR3 runs to 12 residues. The V gene lost 7 bases and the J gene lost 4 bases, with 13 bases spanning the gap. The germline CDR1 and CDR2 sequences are SQVTM and ANQGSEA. What was amplified from RNA transcripts were TCR beta CDR3 regions. A set of HTBI primers served as the primers for a first-round RT-PCR of the TCR CDR3. A single record per CDR3 protein comes from TCRdb applying MiXCR to the multiplex PCR reads. The table lists about 540,000 distinct CDR3 sequences, approximately 44% of them singletons.

The rearrangement uses TRBV29-1 and TRBJ1-2, with no clear D. The receptor was derived from a woman aged 18-29 years with Graves' hyperthyroidism. Source material: peripheral blood or thyroid tissue (not recorded which). CDR3 DNA sequence: TGCAGCGGCGGATCCCAGGCCTATGGCTACACCTTC. Its protein is CSGGSQAYGYTF.